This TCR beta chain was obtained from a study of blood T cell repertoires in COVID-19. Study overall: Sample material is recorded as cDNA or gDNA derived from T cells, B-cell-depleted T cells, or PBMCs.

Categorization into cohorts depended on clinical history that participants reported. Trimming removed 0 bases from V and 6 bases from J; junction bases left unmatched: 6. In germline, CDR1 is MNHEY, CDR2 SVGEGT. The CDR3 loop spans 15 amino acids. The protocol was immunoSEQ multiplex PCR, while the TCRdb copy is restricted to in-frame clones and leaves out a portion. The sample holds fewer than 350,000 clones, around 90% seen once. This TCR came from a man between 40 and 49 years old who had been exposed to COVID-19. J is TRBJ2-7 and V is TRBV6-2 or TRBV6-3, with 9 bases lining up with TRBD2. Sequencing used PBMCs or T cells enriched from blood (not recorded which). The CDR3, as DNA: TGTGCCAGCAGTTACTCAACCGGCGGGAGGGCCGAGCAGTACTTC. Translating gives CASSYSTGGRAEQYF.